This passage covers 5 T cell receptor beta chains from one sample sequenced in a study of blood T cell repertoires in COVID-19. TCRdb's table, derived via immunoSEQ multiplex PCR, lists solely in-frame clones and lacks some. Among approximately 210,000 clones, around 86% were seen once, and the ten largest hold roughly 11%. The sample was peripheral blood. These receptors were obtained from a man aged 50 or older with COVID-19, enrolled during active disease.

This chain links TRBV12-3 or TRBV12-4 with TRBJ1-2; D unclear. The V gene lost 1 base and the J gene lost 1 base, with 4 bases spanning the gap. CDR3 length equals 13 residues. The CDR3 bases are TGTGCCAGCAGTTTAGACGGTAACTATGGCTACACCTTC. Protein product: CASSLDGNYGYTF.

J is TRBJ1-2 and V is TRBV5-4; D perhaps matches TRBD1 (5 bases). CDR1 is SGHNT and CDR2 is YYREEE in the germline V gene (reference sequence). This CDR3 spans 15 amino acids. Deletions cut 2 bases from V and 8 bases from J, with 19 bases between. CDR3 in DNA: TGTGCCAGCAGCTTTTCTTTAGGGGTTCTAGAGGGCTACACCTTC. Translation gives CASSFSLGVLEGYTF.

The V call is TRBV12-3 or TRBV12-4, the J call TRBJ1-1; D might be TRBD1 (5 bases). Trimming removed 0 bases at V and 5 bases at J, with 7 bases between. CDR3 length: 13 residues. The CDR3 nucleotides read TGTGCCAGCAGTTTAGCACAGGCAACTGAAGCTTTCTTT. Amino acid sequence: CASSLAQATEAFF.

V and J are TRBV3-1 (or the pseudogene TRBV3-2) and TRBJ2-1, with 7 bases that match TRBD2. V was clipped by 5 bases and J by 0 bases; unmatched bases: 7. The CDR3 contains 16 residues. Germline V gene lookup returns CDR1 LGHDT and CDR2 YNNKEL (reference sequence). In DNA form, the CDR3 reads TGTGCCAGCAGCTCGAGCGGGGCGAGCTCCTACAATGAGCAGTTCTTC. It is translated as CASSSSGASSYNEQFF.

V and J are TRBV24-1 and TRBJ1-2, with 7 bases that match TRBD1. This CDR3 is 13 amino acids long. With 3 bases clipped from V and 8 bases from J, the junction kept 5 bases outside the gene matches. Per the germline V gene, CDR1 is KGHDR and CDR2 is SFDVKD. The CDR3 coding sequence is TGTGCCACCAGTGATCGGGACAGTCAGGGCTACACCTTC. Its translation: CATSDRDSQGYTF.